This T cell receptor beta chain originates from a study of shared clonotypes between healthy human individuals. Sequencing was performed with immunoSEQ multiplex PCR; in TCRdb, only in-frame clones are kept and a portion is missing. The top ten clones hold over 9.5% of a sample with just under 350,000 clones, 73% of them seen once. With V trimmed by 11 bases and J by 5 bases, 14 bases remained unmatched. Germline V lookup: CDR1 LNHDA, CDR2 SQIVND (reference sequence). The CDR3 covers 14 residues. The chain couples TRBV19 to TRBJ2-5, with 7 positions matching TRBD2. Sequenced: memory CD4+ T cells sorted from blood. Subset indicated: CD45RA-negative fraction. The sequence was collected from a young man in good health. CDR3 nucleotide sequence: TGTGCCCAGAGGTCTAGCGGATTAGGGGAGACCCAGTACTTC. Translation: CAQRSSGLGETQYF. The full variable domain, completed using reference TRBV19 and TRBJ2-5, is DGGITQSPKYLFRKEGQNVTLSCEQNLNHDAMYWYRQDPGQGLRLIYYSQIVNDFQKGDIAEGYSVSREKKESFPLTVTSAQKNPTAFYLCAQRSSGLGETQYFGPGTRLLVL.